The 18 T cell receptor beta chains given below trace back to one sample, sequenced in a study of PD-1 blockade in classical Hodgkin lymphoma. Time point: cycle 4 day 1 (C4D1), after more than five weeks of nivolumab. There was relapse after autologous stem cell transplantation in every patient, and there was variation in brentuximab vedotin exposure. Researchers report purifying CD4+ T cells from thawed PBMCs by magnetic negative selection. Profiled with immunoSEQ multiplex PCR; TCRdb holds only in-frame clones, not every one. The sample has roughly 6,000 clones; 86% are singletons. This specimen was CD4+ T cells from blood, taken before the fourth cycle of nivolumab. These receptors all come from a human donor with classical Hodgkin lymphoma.

The chain uses TRBV7-9 and TRBJ1-4, with a weak D call TRBD1 (5 bases). CDR3 length equals 13 residues. With 5 bases removed from V and 3 bases from J, the gap between germline ends came to 7 bases. Germline V gene lookup returns CDR1 SEHNR and CDR2 FQNEAQ (reference sequence). The CDR3 DNA sequence: TGTGCCAGCAGCCGACAGCCTAATGAAAAACTGTTTTTT. Its translation is CASSRQPNEKLFF. Using reference TRBV7-9 and TRBJ1-4 for the parts outside the CDR3, the full variable domain is DTGVSQNPRHKITKRGQNVTFRCDPISEHNRLYWYRQTLGQGPEFLTYFQNEAQLEKSRLLSDRFSAERPKGSFSTLEIQRTEQGDSAMYLCASSRQPNEKLFFGSGTQLSVL.

The genes are TRBV30 and TRBJ2-6; possible D gene TRBD2, 6 bases. V dropped 1 base and J dropped 3 bases, with 19 bases sitting between them. Germline CDR1 and CDR2: GTSNPN and SVGIG (reference sequence). The CDR3 is 18 amino acids. The CDR3 spells CAWSGFRISGDGANVLTF. CDR3 nucleotides: TGTGCCTGGAGTGGATTCCGGATCTCGGGGGATGGGGCCAACGTCCTGACTTTC. The entire variable domain, with the rest obtained from reference TRBV30 and TRBJ2-6, is as follows: SQTIHQWPATLVQPVGSPLSLECTVEGTSNPNLYWYRQAAGRGLQLLFYSVGIGQISSEVPQNLSASRPQDRQFILSSKKLLLSDSGFYLCAWSGFRISGDGANVLTFGAGSRLTVL.

The J gene is TRBJ2-4, the V gene TRBV7-2, with a weak D call TRBD2 (5 bases). Germline loops: CDR1 SGHTA, CDR2 FQGNSA. V gave up 3 bases and J gave up 0 bases, with 12 bases separating them. The CDR3 is 16 residues long. CDR3 coding DNA: TGTGCCAGCAGCTTGGTGGCGGACTTAGCCAAAAACATTCAGTACTTC. Translated, it gives CASSLVADLAKNIQYF.

The J gene is TRBJ1-2, the V gene TRBV12-5; 8 bases map to TRBD1. The CDR3 extends over 15 amino acids. V lost 7 bases to trimming and J lost 3 bases; unmatched junction nucleotides: 10. The germline gives CDR1 LGHNT, CDR2 FRNRAP. CDR3 sequence: CASAQRRTGHYGYTF. DNA for the CDR3: TGTGCTAGTGCCCAAAGGAGGACAGGGCACTATGGCTACACCTTC.

The chain combines TRBV18 with TRBJ2-5, with 7 bases that match TRBD1. Unmatched junction bases numbered 0, after V lost 3 bases and J lost 2 bases. CDR3 size: 13 residues. CDR1 is KGHSH and CDR2 is LQKENI in the germline V gene. This CDR3 is CASSPGQQETQYF. In DNA, the CDR3 is TGTGCCAGCTCACCGGGACAGCAAGAGACCCAGTACTTC.

DNA of the CDR3: TGCGCCAGCAGCACGGGACAGGGAAGCTACGAGCAGTACTTC. It yields the protein CASSTGQGSYEQYF. The chain is built from TRBV5-1 and TRBJ2-7; TRBD1 matches 9 bases. V shed 4 bases, J shed 3 bases, and the junction held 5 bases outside the gene matches. Germline V gene sequence: CDR1 SGHRS, CDR2 YFSETQ. CDR3 length: 14 residues.

The chain recombines TRBV5-1 with TRBJ2-1; 10 bases are a match to TRBD1. V dropped 4 bases and J dropped 4; count of bases not matched to a gene: 8. Germline CDR1 reads SGHRS; CDR2 reads YFSETQ. This CDR3 is 16 amino acids long. The CDR3 loop is CASSPGTGELYNEQFF. The DNA for the CDR3 is TGCGCCAGCAGCCCTGGGACAGGGGAACTATACAATGAGCAGTTCTTC.

This chain uses TRBV28 with TRBJ2-2; TRBD2 agrees at 9 bases. CDR3 length: 18 amino acids. Germline-derived CDR1 and CDR2 are MDHEN and SYDVKM. With 3 bases clipped from V and 4 bases from J, the junction kept 12 bases outside the gene matches. In DNA form, the CDR3 reads TGTGCCAGCAGTTTCTTGCGGGGGGGGCTGGTTAGCACCGGGGAGCTGTTTTTT. Translation gives CASSFLRGGLVSTGELFF.

The chain is built from TRBV5-1 and TRBJ2-2, with 14 positions matching TRBD2. CDR1 SGHRS and CDR2 YFSETQ come from the germline V gene. The CDR3 covers 16 residues. Trimming took 3 bases from V and 7 from J; bases not matched to a gene: 5. This CDR3 reads CASSWGLAGDGGELFF. The CDR3, as DNA: TGCGCCAGCAGCTGGGGACTAGCGGGAGATGGCGGGGAGCTGTTTTTT. The whole variable domain, remainder taken from reference TRBV5-1 and TRBJ2-2, is KAGVTQTPRYLIKTRGQQVTLSCSPISGHRSVSWYQQTPGQGLQFLFEYFSETQRNKGNFPGRFSGRQFSNSRSEMNVSTLELGDSALYLCASSWGLAGDGGELFFGEGSRLTVL.

The CDR3 sequence is CASSRGPSGDTEAFF. The CDR3 nucleotides are TGCGCCAGCAGCCGGGGACCGAGCGGGGACACTGAAGCTTTCTTT. The rearrangement uses TRBV4-1 and TRBJ1-1; D possibly corresponds to TRBD1 (5 bases). Germline-derived CDR1 and CDR2 are MGHRA and YSYEKL. The ends were cut back, 4 bases at V and 3 bases at J, with 15 bases in the middle. The CDR3 totals 15 residues.

This chain links TRBV5-4 with TRBJ1-2, with D possibly TRBD1 on 5 matching bases. The CDR3 runs 15 residues. The V end was cut by 0 bases, the J end by 4 bases, with 13 bases between. Germline V gene data show CDR1 as SGHNT and CDR2 as YYREEE (reference sequence). Here the CDR3 DNA reads TGTGCCAGCAGCTTGGCCCGAGGGACTGTCTATGGCTACACCTTC. Translation gives CASSLARGTVYGYTF.

The rearrangement links TRBV27 to TRBJ1-2; D perhaps matches TRBD1 (5 bases). This CDR3 has 13 amino acids. Per the germline V gene, CDR1 is MNHEY and CDR2 is SMNVEV (reference sequence). Trimming shortened V by 8 bases and J by 3 bases, and 13 bases separated the two germline ends. DNA of the CDR3: TGTGCCAGCGGGGCAATAAGGGACTATGGCTACACCTTC. Its protein product is CASGAIRDYGYTF.

Only a few counts were recorded for this clone. Here the CDR3 DNA reads TGTGCCAGCTCATCCGGGACAGGGCCGATCTATGGCTACACCTTC. It codes for CASSSGTGPIYGYTF. The V and J genes are TRBV18 and TRBJ1-2; 9 bases fit TRBD1. The CDR3 is 15 residues long. The germline CDR1 and CDR2 sequences are KGHSH and LQKENI. The J segment lost 4 bases and the V segment lost 5 bases, leaving 8 bases of the junction unmatched.

The V gene is TRBV5-1, the J gene TRBJ2-3; 9 nucleotides line up with TRBD2. Germline CDR1 reads SGHRS; CDR2 reads YFSETQ. The CDR3 contains 15 residues. V trimming: 7 bases; J trimming: 5 bases; junction bases outside the gene matches: 11. The CDR3 DNA follows: TGCGCCAGCTCATCTAGCGGGATCCGGGGAGATACGCAGTATTTT. Amino acid sequence: CASSSSGIRGDTQYF.

The J gene is TRBJ1-5, the V gene TRBV7-9, with D perhaps matching TRBD1 (6 bases). With 4 bases removed from V and 7 bases from J, the gap between germline ends came to 14 bases. This CDR3 comprises 14 residues. CDR1 is SEHNR and CDR2 is FQNEAQ in the germline V gene (reference sequence). For the CDR3, the DNA is TGTGCCAGCAGCTCCAATCAGGGGTGGCAGCCCCAGCATTTT. This translates into CASSSNQGWQPQHF. The complete variable domain, with remaining parts taken from reference TRBV7-9 and TRBJ1-5, reads DTGVSQNPRHKITKRGQNVTFRCDPISEHNRLYWYRQTLGQGPEFLTYFQNEAQLEKSRLLSDRFSAERPKGSFSTLEIQRTEQGDSAMYLCASSSNQGWQPQHFGDGTRLSIL.

V gene TRBV6-5 combines with J gene TRBJ1-1; D is possibly TRBD1 (5 bases). The V gene's germline CDR1 is MNHEY and CDR2 SVGAGI. This CDR3 has 13 residues. The V gene lost 5 bases and the J gene lost 4 bases, with 11 bases spanning the gap. CDR3 residues: CASSMIRGTEAFF. The CDR3 DNA reads TGTGCCAGCAGTATGATAAGGGGCACTGAAGCTTTCTTT.

The table lists this clone with a few counts. The chain links TRBV7-6 to TRBJ2-7; no reliable D call. The CDR3 is made up of 13 amino acids. V lost 2 bases and J lost 4, with 9 bases in between. CDR1 and CDR2 from the germline V gene are SGHVS and FNYEAQ. CDR3 amino acids: CASSLMEGYEQYF. The CDR3 region has the DNA TGTGCCAGCAGCTTAATGGAAGGTTACGAGCAGTACTTC.

The V gene is TRBV5-4, the J gene TRBJ2-2; tentative D call: TRBD1 (6 bases). The germline CDR1 and CDR2 sequences are SGHNT and YYREEE (reference sequence). V lost 4 bases, J lost 0 bases, and 10 bases lay in between. The CDR3 is 15 residues long. The CDR3 DNA reads TGTGCCAGCAGCCACCGGACAGCGAACACCGGGGAGCTGTTTTTT. Residues: CASSHRTANTGELFF.